These 7 T cell receptor beta chains were all obtained from the same sample, sequenced in a study of blood T cell repertoires in COVID-19. Sequencing was performed with immunoSEQ multiplex PCR; in TCRdb, only in-frame clones are kept and a portion is missing. This sample yields some 500,000 clones, of which around 89% are seen a single time; approximately 2% belongs to the top ten. Sample: PBMCs or T cells enriched from blood (not recorded which). Every receptor here comes from a woman in her 40s who had recovered from COVID-19.

The rearrangement uses TRBV19 and TRBJ1-2, with D tentatively TRBD1 (6 bases). Germline assignment: CDR1 LNHDA and CDR2 SQIVND (reference sequence). The CDR3 is 15 amino acids. V lost 1 base to trimming and J lost 4 bases, with 13 bases between them. CDR3 DNA: TGTGCCAGTAGTATAGGGACCCAGGGGTCCTATGGCTACACCTTC. It specifies CASSIGTQGSYGYTF. Based on the CDR3 plus reference TRBV19 and TRBJ1-2, the full variable domain is DGGITQSPKYLFRKEGQNVTLSCEQNLNHDAMYWYRQDPGQGLRLIYYSQIVNDFQKGDIAEGYSVSREKKESFPLTVTSAQKNPTAFYLCASSIGTQGSYGYTFGSGTRLTVV.

This rearrangement joins TRBV7-6 to TRBJ2-7; TRBD1 might be the D (6 bases). Trimming took 4 bases from V and 3 from J, leaving 13 bases between them. Germline assignment: CDR1 SGHVS and CDR2 FNYEAQ. The CDR3 is 14 amino acids. The CDR3 nucleotides read TGTGCCAGCAGCTCCCGGGACAAGTTCTACGAGCAGTACTTC. Its translation: CASSSRDKFYEQYF.

This clone appeared many times. This chain links TRBV18 with TRBJ1-1; TRBD1 is a possible D gene (5 bases). The germline gives CDR1 KGHSH, CDR2 LQKENI. V was pared by 2 bases and J by 6 bases, with 7 bases between. This CDR3 contains 12 residues. The CDR3 nucleotides are TGTGCCAGCTCACCATCGACAGCTGAAGCTTTCTTT. Translated, it gives CASSPSTAEAFF. Full variable domain (rest looked up from reference TRBV18 and TRBJ1-1): NAGVMQNPRHLVRRRGQEARLRCSPMKGHSHVYWYRQLPEEGLKFMVYLQKENIIDESGMPKERFSAEFPKEGPSILRIQQVVRGDSAAYFCASSPSTAEAFFGQGTRLTVV.

The rearrangement uses TRBV29-1 and TRBJ2-3; D is undetermined. This CDR3 comprises 13 residues. V was shortened by 2 bases and J by 2 bases, with 8 bases between the two germline ends. Germline CDR1 is SQVTM and CDR2 is ANQGSEA. The CDR3 bases are TGCAGCGTTGAAACAGTTATCACAGATACGCAGTATTTT. Translated: CSVETVITDTQYF.

The chain is built from TRBV7-9 and TRBJ1-3; the D is unclear. V was shortened by 5 bases and J by 2 bases, with 4 bases between the two germline ends. Germline V gives CDR1 SEHNR, CDR2 FQNEAQ (reference sequence). This CDR3 has 12 amino acids. CDR3 nucleotides: TGTGCCAGCAGCCCTCCTGGAAACACCATATATTTT. As protein: CASSPPGNTIYF.

The chain uses TRBV5-1 and TRBJ1-4; unclear D gene. The CDR3 extends over 13 amino acids. Trimming removed 4 bases at V and 7 bases at J, with 11 bases between. Germline CDR1 reads SGHRS; CDR2 reads YFSETQ. This CDR3 is CASSPNPGEKLFF. The CDR3 nucleotides are TGCGCCAGCAGCCCTAATCCTGGTGAAAAACTGTTTTTT.

The chain couples TRBV15 to TRBJ2-7, with TRBD1 as a possible D gene (5 bases). Trimming stripped 3 bases from V and 6 bases from J, with 15 bases between. From germline, CDR1 is LNHNV and CDR2 YYDKDF (reference sequence). The CDR3 length is 14 residues. The CDR3 spells CATSSRLGAVEQYF. Written as DNA, the CDR3 is TGTGCCACCAGCAGTCGACTTGGGGCCGTCGAGCAGTACTTC. The whole variable domain, remainder taken from reference TRBV15 and TRBJ2-7, is DAMVIQNPRYQVTQFGKPVTLSCSQTLNHNVMYWYQQKSSQAPKLLFHYYDKDFNNEADTPDNFQSRRPNTSFCFLDIRSPGLGDTAMYLCATSSRLGAVEQYFGPGTRLTVT.